Shown below are 28 T cell receptor beta chains from a single sample sequenced in a study of cytomegalovirus exposure and HLA in healthy donors. Both 60 Vbeta primers and 13 Jbeta primers went into the PCR. TCRdb's table, derived via immunoSEQ multiplex PCR, lists solely in-frame clones and lacks some. The sample contains about 160,000 clones, around 78% of which appear only once. Sequencing was performed on PBMCs. The receptors here all came from a female donor in good health and CMV-seronegative.

The V call is TRBV28, the J call TRBJ2-3, with 7 bases fitting TRBD2. V trimming: 9 bases; J trimming: 5 bases; junction bases outside the gene matches: 14. CDR1 is MDHEN, CDR2 SYDVKM, per germline. The CDR3 runs to 15 residues. CDR3 residues: CASSSAGASLDTQYF. The CDR3 region has the DNA TGTGCCAGTAGTAGTGCGGGAGCCTCTCTAGATACGCAGTATTTT.

The V and J genes are TRBV7-2 and TRBJ2-1, with 12 bases matching TRBD2. The V segment lost 5 bases and the J segment 0 bases; nucleotides outside the gene matches: 11. Germline V CDR1 and CDR2: SGHTA, FQGNSA. The CDR3 totals 19 residues. The CDR3 DNA reads as TGTGCCAGCAGCCCCTCCGGGACTAGCGGGTTTAGCTCCTACAATGAGCAGTTCTTC. Translating it yields CASSPSGTSGFSSYNEQFF.

The chain is built from TRBV11-3 and TRBJ1-2, with 7 nucleotides matching TRBD1. J was trimmed by 2 bases and V by 3 bases; bases with no gene match: 18. Germline V gene sequence: CDR1 SGHNT, CDR2 YENEEA. The CDR3 loop spans 19 amino acids. The CDR3 nucleotides read TGTGCCAGCAGCTTCAAGAATAGCCGGGACAGAACGAAAAACTATGGCTACACCTTC. Its translation: CASSFKNSRDRTKNYGYTF.

The chain couples TRBV15 to TRBJ2-7, with a tentative D call TRBD1 (5 bases). V lost 0 bases to trimming and J lost 5 bases, with 11 bases between them. Germline CDR1 LNHNV, CDR2 YYDKDF (reference sequence). The CDR3 is made up of 14 amino acids. The CDR3 DNA is TGTGCCACCAGCAGAGATCTTAGGGGAAACGAGCAGTACTTC. Translation: CATSRDLRGNEQYF.

This clone has a single count. The rearrangement links TRBV7-3 to TRBJ2-1, with TRBD2 as a possible D gene (5 bases). CDR3 length equals 15 residues. Trimming left V 4 bases short and J 4 bases short, with 14 bases between. Looked up from germline, CDR1 is SGHTA and CDR2 is FQGTGA. CDR3 DNA: TGTGCCAGCAGCTCTTTTTTCGGGGATTACAATGAGCAGTTCTTC. Its translation: CASSSFFGDYNEQFF.

The V gene is TRBV29-1, the J gene TRBJ2-3; D is ambiguous. The CDR3 sequence is 13 residues long. Germline V gene data show CDR1 as SQVTM and CDR2 as ANQGSEA. V gave up 4 bases and J gave up 5 bases, with 13 bases separating them. The CDR3 coding sequence is TGCAGCGTTGTTCCGGAGAGGAAAGATACGCAGTATTTT. Protein: CSVVPERKDTQYF.

The rearrangement joins TRBV2 to TRBJ1-3, with D tentatively TRBD1 (5 bases). Germline values: CDR1 SNHLY, CDR2 FYNNEI. V was shortened by 4 bases and J by 1 base, with 11 bases between the two germline ends. CDR3 length: 15 residues. In DNA, the CDR3 is TGTGCCAGCAGTGGACAGTGGGGATCTGGAAACACCATATATTTT. Its protein is CASSGQWGSGNTIYF.

The chain joins TRBV2 to TRBJ2-7; D is perhaps TRBD1 (5 bases). The CDR3 spans 15 residues. The germline gives CDR1 SNHLY, CDR2 FYNNEI. The V gene lost 4 bases and the J gene lost 5 bases, with 18 bases spanning the gap. This CDR3 reads CASSALRSGFDEQYF. CDR3 nucleotide sequence: TGTGCCAGCAGTGCACTCCGCTCAGGGTTCGACGAGCAGTACTTC.

This clone came up a few times. This chain uses TRBV4-3 with TRBJ2-7, with D maybe TRBD1 (6 bases). Deletions cut 4 bases from V and 0 bases from J, with 13 bases between. Germline V lookup: CDR1 LGHNA, CDR2 YSLEER. The CDR3 contains 15 residues. The CDR3: CASSLLLDSSYEQYF. For the CDR3, the DNA is TGCGCCAGCAGCCTTTTATTGGACAGCTCCTACGAGCAGTACTTC.

The J gene is TRBJ2-2, the V gene TRBV10-3; tentatively, D is TRBD1 (5 bases). The germline gives CDR1 ENHRY, CDR2 SYGVKD. V was pared by 2 bases and J by 3 bases, with 10 bases between. The CDR3 extends over 15 amino acids. The CDR3 region has the DNA TGTGCCATCAGTGAGCAGGGTGGCGACACCGGGGAGCTGTTTTTT. It specifies CAISEQGGDTGELFF.

The CDR3 DNA is TGTGCCAGCAGACCCCACAGGGGCAGAGCTTTCTTT. Translated: CASRPHRGRAFF. The chain has TRBV6-5 and TRBJ1-1; 7 nucleotides match TRBD1. CDR1 is MNHEY, CDR2 SVGAGI, per germline. The CDR3 consists of 12 residues. Germline trimming cut 6 bases from V and 10 bases from J; bases unmatched to any gene: 8.

This chain's CDR3 is CASSVSTGINYGYTF. In nucleotides, the CDR3 is TGTGCCAGCAGCGTTTCCACAGGGATAAACTATGGCTACACCTTC. V usage is TRBV6-4 and J usage is TRBJ1-2; possibly TRBD1 for D (6 bases). Germline assignment: CDR1 MRHNA and CDR2 SNTAGT. V gave up 6 bases and J gave up 2 bases, with 16 bases separating them. This CDR3 comprises 15 residues.

This clone was seen only once. The J gene is TRBJ2-4, the V gene TRBV7-9; TRBD1 matches at 8 bases. The CDR3 is made up of 14 amino acids. From germline, CDR1 is SEHNR and CDR2 FQNEAQ (reference sequence). The ends lost 5 bases at V and 8 bases at J; junction bases unmatched: 8. CDR3 protein: CASSLTGGWDIQYF. The CDR3 bases are TGTGCCAGCAGCCTCACAGGGGGTTGGGACATTCAGTACTTC.

This chain uses TRBV5-8 with TRBJ2-3; no definite D call. The CDR3 covers 13 residues. Trimming shortened V by 4 bases and J by 2 bases, and 8 bases separated the two germline ends. Per germline, CDR1 SGHTS and CDR2 YDEGEE. This CDR3 is CASSERNTDTQYF. The CDR3 nucleotides read TGTGCCAGCAGCGAGAGGAACACAGATACGCAGTATTTT.

In DNA form, the CDR3 reads TGCGCCAGCAGCCAACCGGGTGCAGGGACAAGGAATGGCTACACCTTC. Its protein product is CASSQPGAGTRNGYTF. The genes are TRBV4-1 and TRBJ1-2; tentative D call: TRBD1 (6 bases). The CDR3 extends over 16 amino acids. Per germline, CDR1 MGHRA and CDR2 YSYEKL. The ends were cut back, 2 bases at V and 6 bases at J, with 19 bases in the middle.

This clone appeared a few times. At one end, the junction sequence differs from germline, possibly due to a read error. The chain carries TRBV10-1 and TRBJ2-4, with D possibly matching TRBD2 (6 bases). The germline gives CDR1 WNHNN, CDR2 SYGVQD (reference sequence). The CDR3 runs to 15 residues. Here the CDR3 reads CASSLWREAKNSQYF. The CDR3 nucleotides are TGCGCCAGCAGTTTGTGGCGGGAAGCCAAAAACAGTCAGTACTTC.

V gene TRBV11-2 combines with J gene TRBJ1-2, with 10 bases aligning to TRBD1. CDR1 SGHAT and CDR2 FQNNGV come from the germline V gene. With V trimmed by 4 bases and J by 7 bases, 9 bases remained unmatched. This CDR3 spans 15 amino acids. For the CDR3, the DNA is TGTGCCAGCAGCTCCCCGGGACAGGGGTTTTCTGGCTACACCTTC. It encodes CASSSPGQGFSGYTF. The complete variable domain, with remaining parts taken from reference TRBV11-2 and TRBJ1-2, reads EAGVAQSPRYKIIEKRQSVAFWCNPISGHATLYWYQQILGQGPKLLIQFQNNGVVDDSQLPKDRFSAERLKGVDSTLKIQPAKLEDSAVYLCASSSPGQGFSGYTFGSGTRLTVV.

The CDR3 loop is CSANRGHDAGELFF. CDR3 DNA sequence: TGCAGCGCGAACAGGGGGCACGACGCCGGGGAGCTGTTTTTT. V gene TRBV29-1 combines with J gene TRBJ2-2; 9 nucleotides line up with TRBD1. Looked up from germline, CDR1 is SQVTM and CDR2 is ANQGSEA. V shed 7 bases, J shed 6 bases, and the junction held 9 bases outside the gene matches. The CDR3 extends over 14 amino acids.

J is TRBJ2-7 and V is TRBV6-5; 14 positions agree with TRBD2. This CDR3 has 15 amino acids. The trim removed 1 base at V and 7 bases at J, leaving 3 bases unmatched. Germline lookup yields CDR1 MNHEY and CDR2 SVGAGI. For the CDR3, the DNA is TGTGCCAGCAGTTACTTGGGACTAGCGGGAGTGGAGCAGTACTTC. Its protein product is CASSYLGLAGVEQYF.

The chain uses TRBV7-2 and TRBJ1-2, with 7 bases aligning to TRBD1. CDR1 SGHTA and CDR2 FQGNSA come from the germline V gene. J gave up 6 bases and V 0 bases, and 7 bases lay outside the gene matches. This CDR3 has 15 residues. In DNA, the CDR3 is TGTGCCAGCAGCTTAGCGACAGGGTCACTTGATGGCTACACCTTC. As protein: CASSLATGSLDGYTF.

The chain recombines TRBV28 with TRBJ2-7; D may be TRBD2 (6 bases). The CDR3 has 14 residues. The germline V gene encodes CDR1 MDHEN and CDR2 SYDVKM. The V end lost 10 bases, the J end lost 1 base, and 17 bases lay between the germline ends. The CDR3 DNA sequence: TGTGCCACATGGAGGGGCACTACTTCCTACGAGCAGTACTTC. This sequence encodes CATWRGTTSYEQYF.

In the case of this clone: One junction end does not reproduce the germline sequence, and a read error may be involved. This CDR3 reads CASSQEAQVGSGANGLTF. CDR3 sequence (DNA): TGCGCCAGCAGCCAAGAGGCGCAAGTGGGCTCTGGGGCCAACGGCCTGACTTTC. V and J are TRBV4-3 and TRBJ2-6; D perhaps matches TRBD1 (5 bases). CDR1 and CDR2 (germline): LGHNA, YSLEER. CDR3 length equals 18 residues.

The chain is built from TRBV6-5 and TRBJ2-5, with 8 bases fitting TRBD2. Germline trimming cut 0 bases from V and 9 bases from J; bases unmatched to any gene: 12. Per the germline V gene, CDR1 is MNHEY and CDR2 is SVGAGI. The CDR3 extends over 16 amino acids. The CDR3 spells CASSYSERGTSGAQYF. CDR3 coding DNA: TGTGCCAGCAGTTACTCCGAGCGGGGGACCTCCGGGGCCCAGTACTTC.

J is TRBJ1-1 and V is TRBV5-5, with D possibly being TRBD1 (5 bases). The ends were cut back, 5 bases at V and 0 bases at J, with 11 bases in the middle. Looked up from germline, CDR1 is SGHKS and CDR2 is YYEKEE (reference sequence). This CDR3 comprises 14 residues. The CDR3 bases are TGTGCCAGCAGGCCCCGACAGTTGAACACTGAAGCTTTCTTT. It encodes CASRPRQLNTEAFF.

The V gene is TRBV6-5, the J gene TRBJ2-5; TRBD1 agrees at 8 bases. The CDR3 covers 15 residues. The V gene's germline CDR1 is MNHEY and CDR2 SVGAGI. J was trimmed by 5 bases and V by 0 bases; bases with no gene match: 5. The CDR3 DNA reads as TGTGCCAGCAGTTACTCGGACAGGGAAGAGGAGACCCAGTACTTC. Its translation: CASSYSDREEETQYF.

V gene TRBV7-9 combines with J gene TRBJ2-1, with TRBD2 identical over 7 bases. Trimming took 1 base from V and 2 from J; bases not matched to a gene: 8. The CDR3 has 17 residues. Germline CDR1 is SEHNR and CDR2 is FQNEAQ (reference sequence). DNA for the CDR3: TGTGCCAGCAGCTTAGTGCTCGGGAGGACGCCCTACAATGAGCAGTTCTTC. Translation: CASSLVLGRTPYNEQFF.

V usage is TRBV4-2 and J usage is TRBJ1-3, with D possibly matching TRBD1 (5 bases). The CDR3 sequence is 15 residues long. V lost 0 bases, J lost 2 bases, and 8 bases lay in between. CDR1 is LGHNA and CDR2 is YNFKEQ in the germline V gene. CDR3 amino acids: CASSQDGQAGNTIYF. The CDR3 DNA is TGTGCCAGCAGCCAAGATGGACAAGCTGGAAACACCATATATTTT.

The table lists this clone with a few counts. The genes are TRBV7-2 and TRBJ2-7; D might be TRBD2 (6 bases). CDR1 and CDR2 (germline): SGHTA, FQGNSA. The CDR3 is 15 residues long. The V end was cut by 1 base, the J end by 0 bases, with 10 bases between. CDR3 loop: CASSLVTGVSYEQYF. DNA for the CDR3: TGTGCCAGCAGCTTAGTGACGGGAGTCTCCTACGAGCAGTACTTC.